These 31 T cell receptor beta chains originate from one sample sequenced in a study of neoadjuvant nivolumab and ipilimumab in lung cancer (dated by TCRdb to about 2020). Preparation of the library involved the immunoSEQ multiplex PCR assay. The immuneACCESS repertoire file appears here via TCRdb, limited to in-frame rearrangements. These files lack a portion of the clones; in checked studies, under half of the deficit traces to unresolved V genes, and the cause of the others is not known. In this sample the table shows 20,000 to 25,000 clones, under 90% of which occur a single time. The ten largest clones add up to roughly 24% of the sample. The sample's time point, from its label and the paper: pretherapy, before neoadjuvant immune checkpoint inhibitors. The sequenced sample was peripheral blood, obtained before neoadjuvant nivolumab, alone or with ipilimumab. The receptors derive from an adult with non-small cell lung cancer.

The CDR3 region has the DNA TGTGCCAGCAGCCCCGCGCCCCCGGGACTAGGTCCCAATGAGCAGTTCTTC. Encoded protein: CASSPAPPGLGPNEQFF. V and J are TRBV11-3 and TRBJ2-1, with 8 bases aligning to TRBD2. The germline V gene encodes CDR1 SGHNT and CDR2 YENEEA. V lost 5 bases, J lost 6 bases, and 15 bases stayed unmatched. This CDR3 contains 17 residues.

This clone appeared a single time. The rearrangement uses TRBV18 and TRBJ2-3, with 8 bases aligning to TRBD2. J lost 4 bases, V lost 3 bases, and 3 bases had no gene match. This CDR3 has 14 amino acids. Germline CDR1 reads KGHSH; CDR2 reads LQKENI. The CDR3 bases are TGTGCCAGCTCACCCGGGGGGGACGCAGATACGCAGTATTTT. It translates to CASSPGGDADTQYF.

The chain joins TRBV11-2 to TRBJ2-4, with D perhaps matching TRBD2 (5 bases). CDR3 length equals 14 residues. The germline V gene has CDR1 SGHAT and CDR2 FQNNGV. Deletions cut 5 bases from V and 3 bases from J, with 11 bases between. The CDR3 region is CASSTRRGKNIQYF. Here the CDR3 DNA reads TGTGCCAGCAGCACCCGCCGGGGCAAAAACATTCAGTACTTC.

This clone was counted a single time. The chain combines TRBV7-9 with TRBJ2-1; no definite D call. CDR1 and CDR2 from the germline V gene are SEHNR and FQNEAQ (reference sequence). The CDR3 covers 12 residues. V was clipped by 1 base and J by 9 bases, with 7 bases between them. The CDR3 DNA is TGTGCCAGCAGCTTAGAGGTTGCTGAGCAGTTCTTC. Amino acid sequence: CASSLEVAEQFF.

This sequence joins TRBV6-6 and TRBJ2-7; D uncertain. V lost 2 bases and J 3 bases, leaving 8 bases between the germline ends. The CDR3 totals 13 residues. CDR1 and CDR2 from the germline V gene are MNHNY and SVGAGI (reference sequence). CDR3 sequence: CASSYREGYEQYF. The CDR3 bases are TGTGCCAGCAGTTACAGGGAAGGCTACGAGCAGTACTTC.

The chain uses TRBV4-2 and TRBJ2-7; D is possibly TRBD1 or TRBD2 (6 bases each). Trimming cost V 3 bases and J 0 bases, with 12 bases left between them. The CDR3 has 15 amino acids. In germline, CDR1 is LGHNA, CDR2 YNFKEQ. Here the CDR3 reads CASSQGASVSYEQYF. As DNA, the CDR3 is TGTGCCAGCAGCCAGGGGGCTAGCGTCTCCTACGAGCAGTACTTC.

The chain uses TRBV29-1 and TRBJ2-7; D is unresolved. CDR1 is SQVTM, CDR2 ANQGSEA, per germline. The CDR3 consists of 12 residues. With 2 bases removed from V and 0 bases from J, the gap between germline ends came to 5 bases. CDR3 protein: CSVESLSYEQYF. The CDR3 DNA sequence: TGCAGCGTTGAAAGTCTCTCCTACGAGCAGTACTTC.

CDR3 DNA: TGTGCCAGCAGTTTTGGCACAGGCTTCTACGAGCAGTACTTC. Translated: CASSFGTGFYEQYF. The chain is built from TRBV6-6 and TRBJ2-7; TRBD1 is a possible D gene (5 bases). This CDR3 is 14 amino acids long. Trimming left V 4 bases short and J 3 bases short, with 13 bases between. Germline V gives CDR1 MNHNY, CDR2 SVGAGI (reference sequence).

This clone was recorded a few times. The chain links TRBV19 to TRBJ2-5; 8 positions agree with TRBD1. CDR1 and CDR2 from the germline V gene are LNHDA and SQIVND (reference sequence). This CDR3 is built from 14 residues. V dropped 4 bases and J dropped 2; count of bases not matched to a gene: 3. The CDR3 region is CASSSQGAQETQYF. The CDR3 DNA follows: TGTGCCAGTAGTAGCCAGGGGGCACAAGAGACCCAGTACTTC.

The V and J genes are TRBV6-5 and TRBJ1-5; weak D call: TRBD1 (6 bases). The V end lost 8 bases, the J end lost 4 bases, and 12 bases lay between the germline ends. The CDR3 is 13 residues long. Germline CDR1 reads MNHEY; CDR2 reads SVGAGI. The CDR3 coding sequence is TGTGCCAGCGCAGGGGTAGGAAATCAGCCCCAGCATTTT. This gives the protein CASAGVGNQPQHF.

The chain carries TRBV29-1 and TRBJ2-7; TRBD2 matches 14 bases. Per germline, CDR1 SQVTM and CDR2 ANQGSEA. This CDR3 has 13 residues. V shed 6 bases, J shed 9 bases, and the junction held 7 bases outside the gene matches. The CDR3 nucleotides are TGCAGCGTCGGGGGACTAGCGGGAGTCGGGCAGTACTTC. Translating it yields CSVGGLAGVGQYF.

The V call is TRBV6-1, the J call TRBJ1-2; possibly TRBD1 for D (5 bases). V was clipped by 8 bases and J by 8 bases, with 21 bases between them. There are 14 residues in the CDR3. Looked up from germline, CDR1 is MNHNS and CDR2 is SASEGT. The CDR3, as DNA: TGTGCCAGCGATTCCGGGACTCGAAGATCCGGCTACACCTTC. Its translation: CASDSGTRRSGYTF.

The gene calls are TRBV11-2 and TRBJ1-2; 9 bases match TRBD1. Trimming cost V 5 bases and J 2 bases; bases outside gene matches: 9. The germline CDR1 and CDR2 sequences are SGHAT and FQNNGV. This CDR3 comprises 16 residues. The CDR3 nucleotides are TGTGCCAGCAGCGCGTCAACCGGGACAGGGAACTATGGCTACACCTTC. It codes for CASSASTGTGNYGYTF.

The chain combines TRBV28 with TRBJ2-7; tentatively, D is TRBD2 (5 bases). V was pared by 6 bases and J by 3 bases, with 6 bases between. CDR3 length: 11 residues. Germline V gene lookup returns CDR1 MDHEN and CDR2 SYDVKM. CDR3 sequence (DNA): TGTGCCAGCAGCGGAGGCTACGAGCAGTACTTC. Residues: CASSGGYEQYF.

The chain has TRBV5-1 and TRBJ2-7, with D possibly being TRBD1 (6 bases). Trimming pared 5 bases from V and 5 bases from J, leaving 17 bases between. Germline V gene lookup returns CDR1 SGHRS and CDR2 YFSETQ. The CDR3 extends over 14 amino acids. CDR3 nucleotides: TGCGCCAGCAGACTACAGGGAAGTTGGAACGAGCAGTACTTC. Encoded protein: CASRLQGSWNEQYF.

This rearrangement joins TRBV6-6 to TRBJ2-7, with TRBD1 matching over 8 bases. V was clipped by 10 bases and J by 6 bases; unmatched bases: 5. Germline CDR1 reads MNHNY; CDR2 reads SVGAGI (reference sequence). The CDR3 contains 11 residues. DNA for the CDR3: TGTGCCACACGACAGGGGAGCGAGCAGTACTTC. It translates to CATRQGSEQYF.

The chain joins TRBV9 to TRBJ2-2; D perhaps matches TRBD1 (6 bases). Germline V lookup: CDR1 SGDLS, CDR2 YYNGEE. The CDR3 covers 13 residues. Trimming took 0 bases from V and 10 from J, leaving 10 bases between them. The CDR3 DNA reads TGTGCCAGCAGCGTAGTAGGGGGTGAGGAGCTGTTTTTT. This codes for CASSVVGGEELFF.

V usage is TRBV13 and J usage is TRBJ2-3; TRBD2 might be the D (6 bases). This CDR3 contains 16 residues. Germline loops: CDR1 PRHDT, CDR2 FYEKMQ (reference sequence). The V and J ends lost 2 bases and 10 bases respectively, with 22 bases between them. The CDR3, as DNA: TGTGCCAGCAGCTTATCACGGGAGAGGGATTTACATTCGCAGTATTTT. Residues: CASSLSRERDLHSQYF.

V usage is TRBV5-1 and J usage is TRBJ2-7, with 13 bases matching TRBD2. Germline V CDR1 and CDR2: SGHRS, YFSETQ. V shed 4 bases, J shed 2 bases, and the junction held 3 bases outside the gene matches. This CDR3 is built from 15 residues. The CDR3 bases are TGCGCCAGCAGCCCGGGACTAGCGGGAACCTACGAGCAGTACTTC. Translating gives CASSPGLAGTYEQYF.

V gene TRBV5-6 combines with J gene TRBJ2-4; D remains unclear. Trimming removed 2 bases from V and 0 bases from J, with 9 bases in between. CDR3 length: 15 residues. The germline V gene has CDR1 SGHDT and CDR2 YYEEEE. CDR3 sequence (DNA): TGTGCCAGCAGCTTCTTTCGGGTAGCCAAAAACATTCAGTACTTC. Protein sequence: CASSFFRVAKNIQYF.

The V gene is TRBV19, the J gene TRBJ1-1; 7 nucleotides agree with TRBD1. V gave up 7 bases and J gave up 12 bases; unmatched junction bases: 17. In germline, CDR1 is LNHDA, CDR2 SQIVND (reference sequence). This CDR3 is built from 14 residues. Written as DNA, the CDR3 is TGTGCCAGTACCCGATCAGACAGGGTAAGGAGAACTTTCTTT. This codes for CASTRSDRVRRTFF.

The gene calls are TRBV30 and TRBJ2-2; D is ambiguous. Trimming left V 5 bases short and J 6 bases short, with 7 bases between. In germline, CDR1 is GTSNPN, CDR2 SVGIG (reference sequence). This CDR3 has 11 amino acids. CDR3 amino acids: CAWGRAGELFF. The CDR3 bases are TGTGCCTGGGGCCGGGCCGGGGAGCTGTTTTTT.

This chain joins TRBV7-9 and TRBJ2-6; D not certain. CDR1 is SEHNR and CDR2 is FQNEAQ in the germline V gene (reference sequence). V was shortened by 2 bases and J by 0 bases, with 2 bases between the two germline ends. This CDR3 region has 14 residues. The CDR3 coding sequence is TGTGCCAGCAGCTTAAACTCTGGGGCCAACGTCCTGACTTTC. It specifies CASSLNSGANVLTF.

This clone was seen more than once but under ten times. CDR3 loop: CASGPSRYEQYF. The CDR3 DNA reads as TGTGCCAGCGGACCCTCGCGCTACGAGCAGTACTTC. This chain uses TRBV27 with TRBJ2-7; D unclear. This CDR3 comprises 12 residues. Germline CDR1 MNHEY, CDR2 SMNVEV (reference sequence). Trimming removed 8 bases at V and 3 bases at J, with 11 bases between.

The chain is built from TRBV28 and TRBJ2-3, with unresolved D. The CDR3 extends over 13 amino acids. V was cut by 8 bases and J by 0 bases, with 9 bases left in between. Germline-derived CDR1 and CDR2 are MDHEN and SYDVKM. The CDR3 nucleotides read TGTGCCAGCGGATACAGCAGCACAGATACGCAGTATTTT. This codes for CASGYSSTDTQYF.

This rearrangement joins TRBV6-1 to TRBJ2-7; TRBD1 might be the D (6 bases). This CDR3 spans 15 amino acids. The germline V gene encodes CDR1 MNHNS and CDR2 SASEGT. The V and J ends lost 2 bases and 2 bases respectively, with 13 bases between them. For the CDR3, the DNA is TGTGCCAGCAGTGAATGGGACACTCAAACCTACGAGCAGTACTTC. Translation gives CASSEWDTQTYEQYF.

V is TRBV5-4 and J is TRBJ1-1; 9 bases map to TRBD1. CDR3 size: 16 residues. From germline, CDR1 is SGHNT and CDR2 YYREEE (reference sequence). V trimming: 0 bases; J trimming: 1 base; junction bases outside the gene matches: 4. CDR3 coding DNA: TGTGCCAGCAGCTTGGTACAGGGGGCGCAGAACACTGAAGCTTTCTTT. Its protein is CASSLVQGAQNTEAFF.

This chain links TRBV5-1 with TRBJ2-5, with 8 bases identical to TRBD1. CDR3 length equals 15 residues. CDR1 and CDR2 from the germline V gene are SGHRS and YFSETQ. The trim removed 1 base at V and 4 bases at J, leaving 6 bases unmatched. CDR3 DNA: TGCGCCAGCAGCTTGATTGTGGGACAGGCAGAGACCCAGTACTTC. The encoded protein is CASSLIVGQAETQYF.

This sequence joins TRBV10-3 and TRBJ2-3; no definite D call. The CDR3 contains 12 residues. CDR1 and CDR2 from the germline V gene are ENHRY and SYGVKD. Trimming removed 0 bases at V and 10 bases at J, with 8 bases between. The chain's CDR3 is CAISESTSAQYF. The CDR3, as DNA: TGTGCCATCAGTGAGTCCACGTCCGCGCAGTATTTT.

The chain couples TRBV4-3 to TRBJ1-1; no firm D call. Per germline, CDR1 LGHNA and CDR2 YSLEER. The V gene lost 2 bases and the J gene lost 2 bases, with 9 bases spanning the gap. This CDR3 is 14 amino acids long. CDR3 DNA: TGCGCCAGCAGCCAATTCGACTACAACACTGAAGCTTTCTTT. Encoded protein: CASSQFDYNTEAFF.

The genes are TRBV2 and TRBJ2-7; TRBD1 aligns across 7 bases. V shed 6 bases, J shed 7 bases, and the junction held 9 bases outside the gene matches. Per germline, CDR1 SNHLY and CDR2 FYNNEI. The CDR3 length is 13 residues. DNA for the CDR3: TGTGCCAGCAGGACAGGGCTGCTAGGGGAGCAGTACTTC. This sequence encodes CASRTGLLGEQYF.